This entry lists 13 T cell receptor beta chains sequenced from one sample in a study of control samples from healthy donors and cancer patients. Sequenced by immunoSEQ multiplex PCR; TCRdb stores in-frame clones only, minus some. In the table there are over 45,000 clones, more than 80% of which are singletons. Sequenced sample: PBMCs. The origin of the receptors is a young man with colorectal cancer.

V gene TRBV5-6 combines with J gene TRBJ1-1, with D perhaps matching TRBD1 (5 bases). Germline V lookup: CDR1 SGHDT, CDR2 YYEEEE. With 2 bases removed from V and 0 bases from J, the gap between germline ends came to 17 bases. The CDR3 is made up of 17 amino acids. The CDR3 coding sequence is TGTGCCAGCAGCTTCAGGGTGGTCCTAACTATGAACACTGAAGCTTTCTTT. The encoded protein is CASSFRVVLTMNTEAFF.

The chain is built from TRBV11-3 and TRBJ2-3, with TRBD2 identical over 11 bases. V was pared by 5 bases and J by 5 bases, with 9 bases of the junction left unmatched. There are 16 residues in the CDR3. Germline V gene data show CDR1 as SGHNT and CDR2 as YENEEA. In DNA form, the CDR3 reads TGTGCCAGCAGCCCCCGGACTAGCGGGTTGTTAGATACGCAGTATTTT. Its protein product is CASSPRTSGLLDTQYF.

In the case of this clone: At one of its ends the junction is not consistent with the germline gene, which may arise from a read error. The rearrangement links TRBV19 to TRBJ1-1; D ambiguous. The germline V gene encodes CDR1 LNHDA and CDR2 SQIVND (reference sequence). The CDR3 has 11 amino acids. CDR3 protein: CASQRNNEAFF. Written as DNA, the CDR3 is TGTGCCAGTCAGAGGAACAATGAAGCTTTCTTT.

J is TRBJ1-1 and V is TRBV4-1, with D perhaps TRBD1 (5 bases). Trimming cost V 3 bases and J 2 bases, with 13 bases left between them. This CDR3 has 15 amino acids. Looked up from germline, CDR1 is MGHRA and CDR2 is YSYEKL. This chain's CDR3 is CASSHPDSKNTEAFF. The CDR3 nucleotides read TGCGCCAGCAGCCACCCTGACAGCAAAAACACTGAAGCTTTCTTT.

The V gene is TRBV7-8, the J gene TRBJ2-7, with a possible D match to TRBD2 (6 bases). Germline assignment: CDR1 SGHVS and CDR2 FQNEAQ. V lost 6 bases and J 6 bases, leaving 15 bases between the germline ends. The CDR3 is 13 amino acids. The chain's CDR3 is CASSPSEGLEQYV. CDR3 DNA sequence: TGTGCCAGCAGTCCTTCCGAGGGACTCGAGCAGTACGTC.

This chain joins TRBV18 and TRBJ2-3, with D perhaps TRBD1 (5 bases). Germline loops: CDR1 KGHSH, CDR2 LQKENI. With 2 bases removed from V and 6 bases from J, the gap between germline ends came to 9 bases. The CDR3 is 13 residues long. The CDR3 nucleotides read TGTGCCAGCTCACCAGGGGCAGACGATACGCAGTATTTT. As protein: CASSPGADDTQYF.

This chain joins TRBV12-3 or TRBV12-4 and TRBJ1-1; D is unclear. This CDR3 spans 13 amino acids. Trimming cost V 6 bases and J 6 bases, with 14 bases left between them. The CDR3 sequence is CASRLLPRAEAFF. Written as DNA, the CDR3 is TGTGCCAGCAGACTACTCCCACGAGCTGAAGCTTTCTTT.

The V call is TRBV2, the J call TRBJ2-7; D gene ambiguous. Germline CDR1 is SNHLY and CDR2 is FYNNEI. The CDR3 runs to 13 residues. Trimming removed 8 bases at V and 4 bases at J, with 15 bases between. DNA for the CDR3: TGTGCCAGCTCCGTCACAGTGAGTTACGAGCAGTACTTC. This sequence encodes CASSVTVSYEQYF. The entire variable domain, with the rest obtained from reference TRBV2 and TRBJ2-7, is as follows: EPEVTQTPSHQVTQMGQEVILRCVPISNHLYFYWYRQILGQKVEFLVSFYNNEISEKSEIFDDQFSVERPDGSNFTLKIRSTKLEDSAMYFCASSVTVSYEQYFGPGTRLTVT.

This clone was recorded only once. The J gene is TRBJ1-6, the V gene TRBV3-1 (or the pseudogene TRBV3-2); D not certain. The CDR3 contains 17 residues. V dropped 0 bases and J dropped 3 bases, with 12 bases sitting between them. In germline, CDR1 is LGHDT, CDR2 YNNKEL (reference sequence). Written as DNA, the CDR3 is TGTGCCAGCAGCCAAGATCCAAGGTTATTCTATAATTCACCCCTCCACTTT. It codes for CASSQDPRLFYNSPLHF.

This chain uses TRBV5-4 with TRBJ1-1; possible D gene TRBD1, 6 bases. Germline values: CDR1 SGHNT, CDR2 YYREEE (reference sequence). The V end lost 4 bases, the J end lost 1 base, and 11 bases lay between the germline ends. The CDR3 loop spans 14 amino acids. The CDR3 loop is CASSRDRRNTEAFF. The CDR3 nucleotides are TGTGCCAGCAGCCGCGACAGGAGGAACACTGAAGCTTTCTTT.

This clone has only one observation. The V and J genes are TRBV30 and TRBJ1-2; 8 positions match TRBD1. With V trimmed by 3 bases and J by 4 bases, 19 bases remained unmatched. Germline V gene sequence: CDR1 GTSNPN, CDR2 SVGIG (reference sequence). The CDR3 has 18 amino acids. CDR3 region: CAWSHKAAGQASFYGYTF. Here the CDR3 DNA reads TGTGCCTGGAGCCATAAAGCGGCGGGACAGGCTAGCTTCTATGGCTACACCTTC.

This chain uses TRBV19 with TRBJ1-4; D is perhaps TRBD1 (5 bases). V lost 3 bases and J lost 3, with 17 bases in between. The CDR3 sequence is 17 residues long. CDR1 LNHDA and CDR2 SQIVND come from the germline V gene (reference sequence). DNA of the CDR3: TGTGCCAGTAGTATTCAAAAGGGGCAAAGATCTAATGAAAAACTGTTTTTT. Protein sequence: CASSIQKGQRSNEKLFF.

V gene TRBV2 combines with J gene TRBJ2-7, with D unresolved. V shed 11 bases and J shed 0 bases, with 11 bases lying between them. Germline V CDR1 and CDR2: SNHLY, FYNNEI. The CDR3 totals 12 residues. CDR3 loop: CAGSSSSYEQYV. The DNA for the CDR3 is TGTGCCGGATCCAGTAGCTCCTACGAGCAGTACGTC.